This T cell receptor (beta chain) was documented in a study of cytomegalovirus exposure and HLA in healthy donors. Points from the study as a whole: There were a few CMV-associated chains whose specificity for CMV antigens was confirmed in vitro. The study had only CMV serostatus as immune exposure information. Across donors, sequencing depth was assumed by presence/absence analyses to be roughly uniform.

Deletions cut 5 bases from V and 3 bases from J, with 8 bases between. Germline V CDR1 and CDR2: SGHRS, YFSETQ. CDR3 length equals 12 residues. The PCR contained 60 Vbeta and 13 Jbeta primers. Measured with immunoSEQ multiplex PCR; TCRdb has only the in-frame clones, and not every one. Of about 200,000 clones listed, almost 70% are singletons. In the case of this clone: Its antigen is still unknown.

This chain links TRBV5-1 with TRBJ1-2; maybe TRBD1 (6 bases). The sequence was obtained from a man aged 40-49 years in good health and CMV-seropositive. Sequenced sample: PBMCs. The CDR3, as DNA: TGCGCCAGCAGGGGACAAGACTATGGCTACACCTTC. This gives the protein CASRGQDYGYTF.